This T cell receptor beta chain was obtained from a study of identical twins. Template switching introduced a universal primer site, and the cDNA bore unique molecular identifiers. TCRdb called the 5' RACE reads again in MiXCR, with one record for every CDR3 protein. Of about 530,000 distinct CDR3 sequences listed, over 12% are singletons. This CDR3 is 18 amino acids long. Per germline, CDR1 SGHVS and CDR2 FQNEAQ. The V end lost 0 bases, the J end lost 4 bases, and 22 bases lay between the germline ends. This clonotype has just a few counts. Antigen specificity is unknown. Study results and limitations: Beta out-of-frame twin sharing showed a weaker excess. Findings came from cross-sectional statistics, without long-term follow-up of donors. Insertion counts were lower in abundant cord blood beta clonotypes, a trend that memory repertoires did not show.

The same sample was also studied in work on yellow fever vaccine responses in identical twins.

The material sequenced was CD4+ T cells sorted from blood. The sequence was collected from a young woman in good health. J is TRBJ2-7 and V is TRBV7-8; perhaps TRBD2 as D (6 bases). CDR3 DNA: TGTGCCAGCAGCTTAGCGACGGGAGAGCACGGGCCCTATTACGAGCAGTACTTC. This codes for CASSLATGEHGPYYEQYF.